This is a list of T cell receptor beta chains from one sample in a study of T cell repertoires in cytomegalovirus infection. TCRdb re-called the reads through MiXCR, storing one row per CDR3 protein. The table lists roughly 920,000 distinct CDR3 sequences, roughly 31% of them singletons, with around an eighth in the top ten. Their antigen targets remain unknown. Sequences were derived from cultured CD8+ T cells from PBMCs, sampled from culture after CMV antigen stimulation. All receptors come from a human donor in good health (CMV status not recorded). Some clones in this sample may be carry-over from other donors' samples. Each CDR3 is given with its conserved first and last residue. The order of the fields is clone size, V gene, D gene, J gene, CDR3 DNA, CDR3 protein. D genes are given only for firm matches. The size of a clone is reported for some rows only, either as once, few or many, or as a class for expanded clones.

clone_size: -; v_call: TRBV5-6; d_call: -; j_call: TRBJ2-3; cdr3_nt: TGTGCCAGCGGATTGAATACGCAGTATTTT; cdr3_aa: CASGLNTQYF
clone_size: -; v_call: TRBV28; d_call: -; j_call: TRBJ1-1; cdr3_nt: TGTGCCAGCAACTCCCCCCCGAACACTGAAGCTTTCTTT; cdr3_aa: CASNSPPNTEAFF
clone_size: few; v_call: TRBV6-5; d_call: -; j_call: TRBJ1-2; cdr3_nt: TGTGCCAGCAGCCCCAAACCAGCCAACTATGGCTACACCTTC; cdr3_aa: CASSPKPANYGYTF
clone_size: -; v_call: TRBV12-3/TRBV12-4; d_call: -; j_call: TRBJ2-5; cdr3_nt: TGTGCCAGCAGTTCGGCACAGGAATTCCTGCAAGAGACCCAGTACTTC; cdr3_aa: CASSSAQEFLQETQYF
clone_size: -; v_call: TRBV27; d_call: -; j_call: TRBJ1-3; cdr3_nt: TGTGCCAGCAGTTTATTGTCAGATTATGGAAACACCATATATTTT; cdr3_aa: CASSLLSDYGNTIYF
clone_size: -; v_call: TRBV27; d_call: TRBD2; j_call: TRBJ2-1; cdr3_nt: TGTGCCAGCAGTTTAAGCTCCCCTAGCGGGGGGTACTCCTACAATGAGCAGTTCTTC; cdr3_aa: CASSLSSPSGGYSYNEQFF
clone_size: once; v_call: TRBV19; d_call: -; j_call: TRBJ2-5; cdr3_nt: TGTGCCAGTAGTATAATGGGGACCGGGGGCCAAGAGACCCAGTACTTC; cdr3_aa: CASSIMGTGGQETQYF
clone_size: -; v_call: TRBV7-6; d_call: TRBD1; j_call: TRBJ2-1; cdr3_nt: TGTGCCAGCAGCCCCGGGACAGGGCACCTTGGTGAGCAGTTCTTC; cdr3_aa: CASSPGTGHLGEQFF
clone_size: few; v_call: TRBV6-5; d_call: -; j_call: TRBJ1-1; cdr3_nt: TGTGCCAGCAGTTACTCCCTGGGGGCGAACACTGAAGCTTTCTTT; cdr3_aa: CASSYSLGANTEAFF
clone_size: few; v_call: TRBV12-3/TRBV12-4; d_call: TRBD1; j_call: TRBJ2-2; cdr3_nt: TGTGCCAGCAGAGCCCGGACAGGGGGGACCGGGGAGCTGTTTTTT; cdr3_aa: CASRARTGGTGELFF
clone_size: -; v_call: TRBV6-5; d_call: -; j_call: TRBJ1-6; cdr3_nt: TGTGCCAGCAGTTACGCAGGGTCTGGGTCACCCCTCCACTTT; cdr3_aa: CASSYAGSGSPLHF
clone_size: -; v_call: TRBV7-3; d_call: -; j_call: TRBJ2-5; cdr3_nt: TGTGCCAGCAGCAAAATAGGGACACCGGAGACCCAGTACTTC; cdr3_aa: CASSKIGTPETQYF
clone_size: few; v_call: TRBV6-1; d_call: TRBD2; j_call: TRBJ2-1; cdr3_nt: TGTGCCAGCAGTCAAGGACTAGCGGGGTCGGAGTCCTACAATGAGCAGTTCTTC; cdr3_aa: CASSQGLAGSESYNEQFF
clone_size: few; v_call: TRBV27; d_call: -; j_call: TRBJ1-1; cdr3_nt: TGTGCCAGCAGTTTATATGAGCAGGGTTCCGCTTTCTTT; cdr3_aa: CASSLYEQGSAFF
clone_size: few; v_call: TRBV6-5; d_call: -; j_call: TRBJ2-7; cdr3_nt: TGTGCCAGCAGTTACGGATGGACGACAGTTCGGGGGCCCTACGAGCAGTACTTC; cdr3_aa: CASSYGWTTVRGPYEQYF
clone_size: -; v_call: TRBV28; d_call: -; j_call: TRBJ1-2; cdr3_nt: TGTGCCAGCAGTGCCGAGGTCGGCTACTATGGCTACACCTTC; cdr3_aa: CASSAEVGYYGYTF
clone_size: -; v_call: TRBV5-1; d_call: TRBD2; j_call: TRBJ2-3; cdr3_nt: TGCGCCAGCAGCTCAACTAGCGGGGGGCCAACTAGCACAGATACGCAGTATTTT; cdr3_aa: CASSSTSGGPTSTDTQYF
clone_size: many; v_call: TRBV7-2; d_call: -; j_call: TRBJ2-1; cdr3_nt: TGTGCCAGCAGCTCCCCGGTTAATGAGCAGTTCTTC; cdr3_aa: CASSSPVNEQFF
clone_size: -; v_call: TRBV9; d_call: TRBD1; j_call: TRBJ2-1; cdr3_nt: TGTGCCAGCAGCGTTGAGGACAGGGCCGAGCAGTTCTTC; cdr3_aa: CASSVEDRAEQFF
clone_size: many; v_call: TRBV7-8; d_call: -; j_call: TRBJ2-2; cdr3_nt: TGTGCCAGCAGCTCCCTATTGGGTAGCACGAACACCGGGGAGCTGTTTTTT; cdr3_aa: CASSSLLGSTNTGELFF
clone_size: few; v_call: TRBV5-6; d_call: -; j_call: TRBJ1-2; cdr3_nt: TGTGCCAGCAGCCAACTGGCGAGCCCAGCTAACTATGGCTACACCTTC; cdr3_aa: CASSQLASPANYGYTF
clone_size: -; v_call: TRBV15; d_call: -; j_call: TRBJ1-3; cdr3_nt: TGTGCCACCAGCAGGGGCCGGGGGGGGCTTGGAAACACCATATATTTT; cdr3_aa: CATSRGRGGLGNTIYF
clone_size: -; v_call: TRBV19; d_call: -; j_call: TRBJ2-1; cdr3_nt: TGTGCCAGTAGTATTGGGGTAATCGTAAATGAGCAGTTCTTC; cdr3_aa: CASSIGVIVNEQFF
clone_size: many; v_call: TRBV7-9; d_call: -; j_call: TRBJ2-1; cdr3_nt: TGTGCCAGCAGCCAGTCCCTAAACCTTGACAAGAGCTCCTACAATGAGCAGTTCTTC; cdr3_aa: CASSQSLNLDKSSYNEQFF
clone_size: -; v_call: TRBV2; d_call: -; j_call: TRBJ2-1; cdr3_nt: TGTGCCAGCACCGCGGGACCCCCCAATGAGCAGTTCTTC; cdr3_aa: CASTAGPPNEQFF
clone_size: -; v_call: TRBV24-1; d_call: -; j_call: TRBJ1-2; cdr3_nt: TGTGCCACCAGTCGAGGGGTCGCTAACTATGGCTACACCTTC; cdr3_aa: CATSRGVANYGYTF
clone_size: many; v_call: TRBV7-2; d_call: -; j_call: TRBJ2-2; cdr3_nt: TGTGCCAGCAGCTTAGACAGAGTCACCGGGGAGCTGTTTTTT; cdr3_aa: CASSLDRVTGELFF
clone_size: -; v_call: TRBV7-9; d_call: -; j_call: TRBJ2-7; cdr3_nt: TGTGCCAGCAGCTCCCCGGGGTTTAGGGCCTACGAGCAGTACTTC; cdr3_aa: CASSSPGFRAYEQYF
clone_size: few; v_call: TRBV6-5; d_call: TRBD2; j_call: TRBJ2-1; cdr3_nt: TGTGCCAGCAGTTACTCGACTAGCCCGGGTGAGCAGTTCTTC; cdr3_aa: CASSYSTSPGEQFF
clone_size: -; v_call: TRBV7-8; d_call: -; j_call: TRBJ2-1; cdr3_nt: TGTGCCAGCAACTTAGGCCGCAACAATGAGCAGTTCTTC; cdr3_aa: CASNLGRNNEQFF
clone_size: -; v_call: TRBV15; d_call: -; j_call: TRBJ2-1; cdr3_nt: TGTGCCACCAGCAGAGAGAGTGGGGTTAGGGCAAATGAGCAGTTCTTC; cdr3_aa: CATSRESGVRANEQFF
clone_size: -; v_call: TRBV2; d_call: TRBD2; j_call: TRBJ2-5; cdr3_nt: TGTGCCAGCAGTGATCCCGGGACTAGCGGGAGAGAGACCCAGTACTTC; cdr3_aa: CASSDPGTSGRETQYF
clone_size: -; v_call: TRBV7-9; d_call: -; j_call: TRBJ2-5; cdr3_nt: TGTGCCAGCAGTCCCCGGGAGCTGAGGACAGAGACCCAGTACTTC; cdr3_aa: CASSPRELRTETQYF
clone_size: -; v_call: TRBV7-6; d_call: TRBD1; j_call: TRBJ1-6; cdr3_nt: TGTGCCAGCAGCTCCCGGACAGGGCGAGGTAATTCACCCCTCCACTTT; cdr3_aa: CASSSRTGRGNSPLHF
clone_size: few; v_call: TRBV12-3/TRBV12-4; d_call: -; j_call: TRBJ1-2; cdr3_nt: TGTGCCAGCACTTGGGGTTACGCCGGATACGGCTACACCTTC; cdr3_aa: CASTWGYAGYGYTF
clone_size: -; v_call: TRBV6-2/TRBV6-3; d_call: -; j_call: TRBJ1-2; cdr3_nt: TGTGCCAGCAGTTACTCGACACAGGCAGCTAACTATGGCTACACCTTC; cdr3_aa: CASSYSTQAANYGYTF
clone_size: few; v_call: TRBV3-1; d_call: -; j_call: TRBJ2-2; cdr3_nt: TGTGCCAGCAGTCATTCGTCCACCGGGGAGCTGTTTTTT; cdr3_aa: CASSHSSTGELFF
clone_size: -; v_call: TRBV4-1; d_call: -; j_call: TRBJ1-1; cdr3_nt: TGTGCCAGCAGCCACCCCTTTGGGGGGGAAATGAACACTGAAGCTTTCTTT; cdr3_aa: CASSHPFGGEMNTEAFF
clone_size: -; v_call: TRBV25-1; d_call: TRBD1; j_call: TRBJ1-2; cdr3_nt: TGTGCCAGCAGTGGCCTCACAGGGGGCGGCTATGGCTACACCTTC; cdr3_aa: CASSGLTGGGYGYTF